This record concerns one TCR beta chain sequence. The V gene's germline CDR1 is SGHTA and CDR2 FQGNSA. This CDR3 has 15 residues. Trimming shortened V by 1 base and J by 1 base, and 10 bases separated the two germline ends. These data belong to a study of blood T cell repertoires in COVID-19. Overall study: Sites in the United States, Italy and Spain provided acute and convalescent COVID-19 samples.

The protocol was immunoSEQ multiplex PCR, while the TCRdb copy is restricted to in-frame clones and leaves out a portion. The table lists 200,000 to 250,000 clones, approximately 80% of them singletons. J is TRBJ1-2 and V is TRBV7-2; no reliable D call. This clonotype was sampled from a woman older than 75 with active or convalescent COVID-19. Sequenced: peripheral blood. CDR3 sequence reads: CASSLGATDNYGYTF. The CDR3 DNA sequence: TGTGCCAGCAGCTTAGGGGCGACGGATAACTATGGCTACACCTTC.